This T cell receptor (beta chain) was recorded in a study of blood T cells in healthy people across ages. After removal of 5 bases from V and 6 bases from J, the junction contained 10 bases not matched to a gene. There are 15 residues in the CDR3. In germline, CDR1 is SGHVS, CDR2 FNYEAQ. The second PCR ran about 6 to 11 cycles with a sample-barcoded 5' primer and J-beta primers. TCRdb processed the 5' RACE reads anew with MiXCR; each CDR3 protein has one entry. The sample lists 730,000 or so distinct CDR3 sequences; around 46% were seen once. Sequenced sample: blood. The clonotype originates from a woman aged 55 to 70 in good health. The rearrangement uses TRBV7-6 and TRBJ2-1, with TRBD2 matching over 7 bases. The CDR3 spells CASSPLALPGNEQFF. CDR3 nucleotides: TGTGCCAGCAGCCCACTAGCGCTACCGGGCAATGAGCAGTTCTTC.